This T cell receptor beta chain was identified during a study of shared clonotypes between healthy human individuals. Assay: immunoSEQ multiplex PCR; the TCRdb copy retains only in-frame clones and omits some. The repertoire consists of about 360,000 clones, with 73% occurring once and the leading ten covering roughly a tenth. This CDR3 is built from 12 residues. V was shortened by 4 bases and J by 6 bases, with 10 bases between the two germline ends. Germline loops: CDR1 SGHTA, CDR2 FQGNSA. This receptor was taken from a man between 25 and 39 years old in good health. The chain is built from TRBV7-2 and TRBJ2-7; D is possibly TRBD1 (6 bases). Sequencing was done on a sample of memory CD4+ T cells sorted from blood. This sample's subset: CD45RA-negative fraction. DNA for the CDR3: TGTGCCAGCAGCTACAGGGTTGGCGAGCAGTACTTC. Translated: CASSYRVGEQYF.